The entry below gives a single T cell receptor (beta chain) sequence along with its context. Its specificity is unknown. These data originate in a study of cytotoxic CD8 clonotypes in ibrutinib-treated CLL. About the study: Among the patients, roughly 12 presented as relapsed/refractory and over 14 as treatment-naive; around 17 showed unmutated IGHV. The study, taken as a whole, reports: Clonality rose at ibrutinib response and fell back toward baseline at progression.

Profiled with immunoSEQ multiplex PCR; TCRdb holds only in-frame clones, not every one. The data contain roughly 51,000 clones, approximately 51% of them singletons. Frozen PBMC stocks contributed roughly 2 micrograms of genomic DNA to the TCR beta libraries. Trimming removed 2 bases at V and 1 base at J, with 13 bases between. This CDR3 has 16 residues. Germline CDR1 reads SGHKS; CDR2 reads YYEKEE (reference sequence). The sequence came from a human donor with chronic lymphocytic leukemia. The V and J genes are TRBV5-5 and TRBJ2-1; weak D call: TRBD2 (5 bases). Sequenced here: PBMCs, sampled after 12 months of ibrutinib treatment. The CDR3 DNA sequence: TGTGCCAGCAGCTTTATAGCGTCCCAGTCCTACAATGAGCAGTTCTTC. It yields the protein CASSFIASQSYNEQFF. Combining the CDR3 with reference TRBV5-5 and TRBJ2-1 gives the whole variable domain DAGVTQSPTHLIKTRGQQVTLRCSPISGHKSVSWYQQVLGQGPQFIFQYYEKEERGRGNFPDRFSARQFPNYSSELNVNALLLGDSALYLCASSFIASQSYNEQFFGPGTRLTVL.